One and the same sample provided the 7 T cell receptor beta chains below, sequenced in a study of blood T cell repertoires in COVID-19. Only in-frame clones appear in the TCRdb table, and some are missing; sequencing was by immunoSEQ multiplex PCR. The table records approximately 110,000 clones, roughly nine tenths of them present only once. The sample comprised peripheral blood. The source is a woman of 80 years or more with acute or convalescent COVID-19.

The J gene is TRBJ2-7, the V gene TRBV28; TRBD2 matches 8 bases. Per germline, CDR1 MDHEN and CDR2 SYDVKM. The V and J ends lost 8 bases and 0 bases, in that order; junction bases with no gene match: 6. The CDR3 runs to 14 residues. In DNA form, the CDR3 reads TGTGCCAGCCTTAGTAGCGGGACCTCCTACGAGCAGTACTTC. Protein sequence: CASLSSGTSYEQYF.

V is TRBV2 and J is TRBJ1-1, with unresolved D. This CDR3 has 13 residues. V was trimmed by 8 bases and J by 5 bases, leaving 15 bases between them. The germline CDR1 and CDR2 sequences are SNHLY and FYNNEI. Written as DNA, the CDR3 is TGTGCCAGCTTTGAGGGAATGTGGACTGAAGCTTTCTTT. Protein product: CASFEGMWTEAFF.

The CDR3 is CASRPPGQGTRGYTF. Here the CDR3 DNA reads TGTGCCAGCAGGCCCCCGGGACAGGGTACTAGGGGCTACACCTTC. The rearrangement links TRBV28 to TRBJ1-2; 9 nucleotides line up with TRBD1. V shed 6 bases and J 8 bases; nucleotides not matched to a gene: 13. Per germline, CDR1 MDHEN and CDR2 SYDVKM. The CDR3 is made up of 15 amino acids.

This chain uses TRBV28 with TRBJ1-3; D perhaps matches TRBD1 (5 bases). The length of the CDR3 is 15 residues. V was clipped by 3 bases and J by 2 bases, with 11 bases between them. The germline gives CDR1 MDHEN, CDR2 SYDVKM. The CDR3 sequence: CASSFGGETGNTIYF. The CDR3 DNA is TGTGCCAGCAGTTTTGGGGGGGAGACTGGAAACACCATATATTTT.

The gene calls are TRBV19 and TRBJ2-3; D not resolved. Trimming stripped 3 bases from V and 4 bases from J, with 11 bases between. The CDR3 extends over 14 amino acids. Germline values: CDR1 LNHDA, CDR2 SQIVND (reference sequence). The CDR3 loop reads CASSMGLVADTQYF. The DNA of the CDR3 is TGTGCCAGTAGTATGGGTCTAGTAGCAGATACGCAGTATTTT.

The gene calls are TRBV7-9 and TRBJ1-2, with 11 bases lining up with TRBD1. This CDR3 has 14 amino acids. The V gene's germline CDR1 is SEHNR and CDR2 FQNEAQ (reference sequence). The ends lost 6 bases at V and 7 bases at J; junction bases unmatched: 7. This chain's CDR3 is CASRAGQGGAGYTF. Here the CDR3 DNA reads TGTGCCAGCAGAGCGGGACAGGGGGGTGCTGGCTACACCTTC.

V usage is TRBV25-1 and J usage is TRBJ1-1; 9 nucleotides agree with TRBD1. CDR3 length: 11 residues. Germline assignment: CDR1 MGHDK and CDR2 SYGVNS. V lost 9 bases to trimming and J lost 10 bases; unmatched junction nucleotides: 6. CDR3 residues: CASTGGNAAFF. CDR3 DNA: TGTGCCAGTACAGGGGGCAATGCAGCTTTCTTT.